This TCR beta chain is drawn from a study of shared clonotypes between healthy human individuals. Using immunoSEQ multiplex PCR, the repertoire was profiled, and TCRdb retains in-frame clones only, with some absent. In the table there are more than 2,000,000 clones, over 85% of which are singletons. Study conclusions and caveats: Estimated clonotype richness was generally higher in naive than memory subsets. Lower generation probabilities were found for non-shared clonotypes than for those shared by all four donors.

A note on this clone: What it binds is unknown.

The length of the CDR3 is 15 residues. This chain connects TRBV21-1 to TRBJ1-2. TRBV21-1 is assigned pseudogene status. Material: naive CD4+ T cells sorted from blood. Subset given: CD45RA+ positively selected. This receptor was identified in a man aged 18 to 35 in good health. The CDR3 reads CASSKACGEGYGYTF. The CDR3 DNA sequence: TGTGCCAGCAGCAAAGCGTGTGGGGAGGGCTATGGCTACACCTTC.